This TCR beta chain was recovered during a study of T cell changes during pregnancy in multiple sclerosis (dated by TCRdb to the late 2010s). General notes on the study: In women with multiple sclerosis, the researchers looked at how the T cell repertoire shifted as pregnancy progressed.

The library came from the immunoSEQ multiplex PCR assay. The immuneACCESS repertoire file appears here via TCRdb, limited to in-frame rearrangements. These files lack a portion of the clones; in checked studies, under half of the deficit traces to unresolved V genes, and the cause of the others is not known. A total of 25,000 to 30,000 clones appear in this sample, 85% to 90% of them only once. The ten largest clones represent around 7.9% of the sample. A remark on this clone: The clone's antigen remains unknown. No per-base quality is available; no much larger clone lies one base away.

Unmatched junction bases come to 3, with V trimmed by 0 bases and J by 5 bases. Spanning cysteine to phenylalanine, the CDR3 consists of 14 amino acids. Only CDR3 DNA is held: 42 bases, read in frame from base 1. Based on the germline V gene, the CDR1 and CDR2 sequences are MNHEY and SVGAGI. The sequence was obtained from a female donor with multiple sclerosis, enrolled in a pregnancy study. In this chain, TRBV6-5 is recombined with TRBJ2-5; 7 bases in between match TRBD2. Sequences were derived from CD8+ T cells from peripheral blood mononuclear cells, sampled after pregnancy. The DNA sequence is as follows: TGTGCCAGCAGTTACTCGACAGCGGGGGAGACCCAGTACTTC. It specifies CASSYSTAGETQYF.